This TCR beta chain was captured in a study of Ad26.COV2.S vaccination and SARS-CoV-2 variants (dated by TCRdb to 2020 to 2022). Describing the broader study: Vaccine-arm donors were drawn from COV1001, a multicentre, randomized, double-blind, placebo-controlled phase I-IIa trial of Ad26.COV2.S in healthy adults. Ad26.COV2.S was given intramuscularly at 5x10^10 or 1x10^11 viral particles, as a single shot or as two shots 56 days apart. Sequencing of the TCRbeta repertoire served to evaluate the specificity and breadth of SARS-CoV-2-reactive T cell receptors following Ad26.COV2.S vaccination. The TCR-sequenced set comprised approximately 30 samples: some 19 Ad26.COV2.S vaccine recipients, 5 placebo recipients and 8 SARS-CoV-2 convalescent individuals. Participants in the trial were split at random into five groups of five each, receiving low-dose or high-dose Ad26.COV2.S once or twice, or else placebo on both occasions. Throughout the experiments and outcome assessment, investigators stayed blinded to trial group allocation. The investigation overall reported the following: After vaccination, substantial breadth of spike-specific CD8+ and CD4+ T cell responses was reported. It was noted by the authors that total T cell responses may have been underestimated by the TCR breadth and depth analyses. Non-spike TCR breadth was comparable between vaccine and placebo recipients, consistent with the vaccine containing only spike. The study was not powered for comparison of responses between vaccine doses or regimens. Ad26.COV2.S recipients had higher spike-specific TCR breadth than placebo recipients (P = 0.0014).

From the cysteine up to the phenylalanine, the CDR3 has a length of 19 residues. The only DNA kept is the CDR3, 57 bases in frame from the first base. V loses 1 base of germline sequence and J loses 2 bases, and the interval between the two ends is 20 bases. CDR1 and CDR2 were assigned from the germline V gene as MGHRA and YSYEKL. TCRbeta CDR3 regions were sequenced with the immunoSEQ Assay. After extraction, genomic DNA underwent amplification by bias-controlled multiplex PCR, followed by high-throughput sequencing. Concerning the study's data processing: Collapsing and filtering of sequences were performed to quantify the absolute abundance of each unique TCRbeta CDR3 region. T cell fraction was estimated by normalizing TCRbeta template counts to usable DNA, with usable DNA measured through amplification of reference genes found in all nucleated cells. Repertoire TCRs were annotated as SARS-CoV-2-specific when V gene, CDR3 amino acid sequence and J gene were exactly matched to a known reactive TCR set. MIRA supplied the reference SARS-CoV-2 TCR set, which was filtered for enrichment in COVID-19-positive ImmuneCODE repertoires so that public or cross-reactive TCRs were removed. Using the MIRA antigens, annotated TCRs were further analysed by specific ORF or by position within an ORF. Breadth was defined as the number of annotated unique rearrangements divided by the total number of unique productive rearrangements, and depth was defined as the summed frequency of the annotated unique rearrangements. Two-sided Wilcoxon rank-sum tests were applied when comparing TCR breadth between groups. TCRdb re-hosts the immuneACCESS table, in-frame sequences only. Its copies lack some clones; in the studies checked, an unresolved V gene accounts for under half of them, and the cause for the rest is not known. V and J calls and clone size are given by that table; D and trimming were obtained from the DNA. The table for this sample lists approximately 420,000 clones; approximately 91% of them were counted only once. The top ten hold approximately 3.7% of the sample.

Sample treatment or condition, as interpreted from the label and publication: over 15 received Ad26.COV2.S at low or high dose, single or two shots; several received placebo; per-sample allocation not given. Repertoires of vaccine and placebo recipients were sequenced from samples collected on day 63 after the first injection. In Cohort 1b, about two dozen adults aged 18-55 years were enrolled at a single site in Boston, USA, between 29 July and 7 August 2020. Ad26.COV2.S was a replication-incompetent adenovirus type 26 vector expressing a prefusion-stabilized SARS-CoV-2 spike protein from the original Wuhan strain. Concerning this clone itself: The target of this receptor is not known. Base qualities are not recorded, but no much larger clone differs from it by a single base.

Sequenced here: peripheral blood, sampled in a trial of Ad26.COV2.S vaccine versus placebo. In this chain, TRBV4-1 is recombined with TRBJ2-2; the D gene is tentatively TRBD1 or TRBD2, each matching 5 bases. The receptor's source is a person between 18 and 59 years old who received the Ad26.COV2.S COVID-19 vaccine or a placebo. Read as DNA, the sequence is TGCGCCAGCAGCCAAGCGGGTGCACTTGGGGGTATAAACACCGGGGAGCTGTTTTTT. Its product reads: CASSQAGALGGINTGELFF.